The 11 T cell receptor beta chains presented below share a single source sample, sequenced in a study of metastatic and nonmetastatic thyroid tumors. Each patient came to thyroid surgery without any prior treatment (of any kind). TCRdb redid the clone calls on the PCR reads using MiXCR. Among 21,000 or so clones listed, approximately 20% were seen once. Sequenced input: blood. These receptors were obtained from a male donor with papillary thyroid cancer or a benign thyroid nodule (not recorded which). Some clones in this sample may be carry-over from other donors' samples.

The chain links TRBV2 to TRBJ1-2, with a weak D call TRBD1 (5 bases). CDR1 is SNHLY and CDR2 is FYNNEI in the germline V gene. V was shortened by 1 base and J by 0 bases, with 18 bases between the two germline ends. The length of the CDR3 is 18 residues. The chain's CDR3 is CASSEVPTAAQSNYGYTF. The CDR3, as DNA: TGTGCCAGCAGTGAAGTGCCGACAGCGGCCCAGTCTAACTATGGCTACACCTTC.

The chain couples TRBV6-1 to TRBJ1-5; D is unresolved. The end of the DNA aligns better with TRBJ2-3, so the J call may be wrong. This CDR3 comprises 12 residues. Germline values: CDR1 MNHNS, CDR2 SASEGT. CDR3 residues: CASSEANQPQYF. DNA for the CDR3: TGTGCCAGCAGTGAAGCGAATCAGCCCCAGTATTTT.

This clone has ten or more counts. CDR3 DNA: TGCGCCAGCAGCTTGGAGGCAGGGGAAGAGACCCAGTACTTC. Residues: CASSLEAGEETQYF. The chain links TRBV5-1 to TRBJ2-5; a weak D match, TRBD1 (6 bases). The germline gives CDR1 SGHRS, CDR2 YFSETQ. This CDR3 is built from 14 residues. The V and J ends lost 0 bases and 3 bases respectively, with 9 bases between them.

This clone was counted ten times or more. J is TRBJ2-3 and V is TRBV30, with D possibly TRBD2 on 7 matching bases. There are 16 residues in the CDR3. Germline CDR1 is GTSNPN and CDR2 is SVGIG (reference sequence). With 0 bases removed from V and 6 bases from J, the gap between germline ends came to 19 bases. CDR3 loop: CAWSVRRGAGADTQYF. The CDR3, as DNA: TGTGCCTGGAGTGTACGACGGGGGGCCGGCGCGGATACGCAGTATTTT.

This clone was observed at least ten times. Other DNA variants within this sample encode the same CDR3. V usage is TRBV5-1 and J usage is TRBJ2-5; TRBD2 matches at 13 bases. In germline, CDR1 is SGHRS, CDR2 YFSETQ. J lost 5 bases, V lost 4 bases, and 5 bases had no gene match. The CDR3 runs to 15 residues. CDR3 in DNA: TGCGCCAGCAGCCTAGGACTAGCGGGGGCGGAGACCCAGTACTTC. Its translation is CASSLGLAGAETQYF.

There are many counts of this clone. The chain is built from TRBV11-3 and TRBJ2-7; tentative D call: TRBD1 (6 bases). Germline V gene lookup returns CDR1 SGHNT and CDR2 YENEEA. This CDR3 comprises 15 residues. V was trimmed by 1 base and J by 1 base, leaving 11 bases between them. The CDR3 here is CASSLGGTMSYEQYF. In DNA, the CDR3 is TGTGCCAGCAGCTTAGGTGGGACAATGTCCTACGAGCAGTACTTC.

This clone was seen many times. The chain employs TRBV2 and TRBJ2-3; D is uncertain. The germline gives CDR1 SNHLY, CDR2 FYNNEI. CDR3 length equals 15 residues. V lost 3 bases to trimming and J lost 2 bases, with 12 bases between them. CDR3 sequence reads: CASSDPSVNTDTQYF. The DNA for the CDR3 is TGTGCCAGCAGTGATCCTTCAGTCAACACAGATACGCAGTATTTT.

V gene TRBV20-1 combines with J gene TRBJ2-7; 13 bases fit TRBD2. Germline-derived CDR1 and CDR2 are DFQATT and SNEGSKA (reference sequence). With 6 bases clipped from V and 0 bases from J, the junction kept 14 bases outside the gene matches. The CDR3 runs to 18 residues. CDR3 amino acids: CSADLGTSGTSSSYEQYF. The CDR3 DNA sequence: TGCAGTGCGGACCTTGGGACTAGCGGGACTTCGAGCTCCTACGAGCAGTACTTC.

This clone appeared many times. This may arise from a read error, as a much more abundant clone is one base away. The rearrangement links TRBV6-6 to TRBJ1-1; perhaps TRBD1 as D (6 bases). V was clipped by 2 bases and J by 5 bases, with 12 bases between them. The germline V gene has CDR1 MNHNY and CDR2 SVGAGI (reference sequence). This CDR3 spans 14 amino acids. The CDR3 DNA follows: TGTGCCAGCAGTTACGGCAGGGGCAGGACTGAAGCTTTCTTT. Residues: CASSYGRGRTEAFF.

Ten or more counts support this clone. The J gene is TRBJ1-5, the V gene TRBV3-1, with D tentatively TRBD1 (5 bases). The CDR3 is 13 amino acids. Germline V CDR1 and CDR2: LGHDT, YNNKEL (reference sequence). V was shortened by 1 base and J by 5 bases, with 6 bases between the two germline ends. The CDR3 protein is CASSQGGDQPQHF. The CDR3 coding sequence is TGTGCCAGCAGCCAAGGGGGGGATCAGCCCCAGCATTTT.

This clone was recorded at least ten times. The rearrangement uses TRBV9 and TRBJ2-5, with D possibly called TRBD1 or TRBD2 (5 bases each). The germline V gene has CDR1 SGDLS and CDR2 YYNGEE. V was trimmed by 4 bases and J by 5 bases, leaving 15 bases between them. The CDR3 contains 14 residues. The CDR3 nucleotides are TGTGCCAGCAGCCCCCCGGGGCGGACGGAGACCCAGTACTTC. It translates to CASSPPGRTETQYF.